The 8 T cell receptor beta chains in this list originate from one sample, sequenced in a study of shared clonotypes between healthy human individuals. Terminally differentiated effector memory CD45RA+ cells were excluded by CCR7 positive selection of CD45RO-negative cells. Using immunoSEQ multiplex PCR, the repertoire was profiled, and TCRdb retains in-frame clones only, with some absent. This sample has millions of clones, with about 95% found just once. The sample was naive CD8+ T cells sorted from blood. The receptor source for this set is a young man in good health.

V and J are TRBV11-2 and TRBJ2-7; 8 bases fit TRBD2. V shed 2 bases and J 4 bases; nucleotides not matched to a gene: 1. Germline V gene data show CDR1 as SGHAT and CDR2 as FQNNGV. The length of the CDR3 is 13 residues. DNA for the CDR3: TGTGCCAGCAGCTTATCTAGCGGGTACGAGCAGTACTTC. It codes for CASSLSSGYEQYF.

The chain employs TRBV27 and TRBJ1-5; D call uncertain. The germline V gene has CDR1 MNHEY and CDR2 SMNVEV (reference sequence). V dropped 5 bases and J dropped 0 bases, with 14 bases sitting between them. The CDR3 runs 16 residues. The CDR3 loop is CASSLNGLDSNQPQHF. The CDR3 DNA sequence: TGTGCCAGCAGTCTCAATGGGCTGGATAGCAATCAGCCCCAGCATTTT.

The chain combines TRBV30 with TRBJ1-2; D call uncertain. The V end lost 1 base, the J end lost 8 bases, and 11 bases lay between the germline ends. The CDR3 covers 12 residues. Germline lookup yields CDR1 GTSNPN and CDR2 SVGIG (reference sequence). The CDR3, as DNA: TGTGCCTGGAGTGACTACAATAGGGGCTACACCTTC. This codes for CAWSDYNRGYTF. Using reference TRBV30 and TRBJ1-2 for the parts outside the CDR3, the full variable domain is SQTIHQWPATLVQPVGSPLSLECTVEGTSNPNLYWYRQAAGRGLQLLFYSVGIGQISSEVPQNLSASRPQDRQFILSSKKLLLSDSGFYLCAWSDYNRGYTFGSGTRLTVV.

V and J are TRBV5-8 and TRBJ2-6, with unresolved D. The CDR3 runs to 12 residues. The V end lost 10 bases, the J end lost 4 bases, and 9 bases lay between the germline ends. In germline, CDR1 is SGHTS, CDR2 YDEGEE. CDR3 sequence (DNA): TGTGCCCTTCCGGTAGGGGCCAACGTCCTGACTTTC. Its protein is CALPVGANVLTF.

The chain has TRBV19 and TRBJ1-1; D may be TRBD1 (5 bases). CDR1 and CDR2 (germline): LNHDA, SQIVND (reference sequence). The ends were cut back, 4 bases at V and 4 bases at J, with 13 bases in the middle. The CDR3 extends over 14 amino acids. CDR3 sequence reads: CASSSAPGFTEAFF. The DNA of the CDR3 is TGTGCCAGTAGTAGCGCACCAGGGTTCACTGAAGCTTTCTTT.

Comments on this clone: The sample has other DNA sequences that encode this CDR3 too. The CDR3 loop is CASSTLRDRGYEQYF. CDR3 DNA sequence: TGTGCCAGTAGTACCCTGAGGGACAGGGGGTACGAGCAGTACTTC. V and J are TRBV19 and TRBJ2-7, with 11 bases matching TRBD1. CDR1 and CDR2 (germline): LNHDA, SQIVND (reference sequence). CDR3 size: 15 residues. The ends lost 4 bases at V and 4 bases at J; junction bases unmatched: 6.

This chain links TRBV7-9 with TRBJ1-3; D is unclear. Trimming left V 8 bases short and J 0 bases short, with 14 bases between. Looked up from germline, CDR1 is SEHNR and CDR2 is FQNEAQ (reference sequence). The CDR3 totals 15 residues. Here the CDR3 reads CASSGGMSSGNTIYF. The DNA for the CDR3 is TGTGCCAGCTCCGGAGGAATGTCCTCTGGAAACACCATATATTTT.

This clone has a single count. J is TRBJ1-3 and V is TRBV7-4, with 8 bases that match TRBD1. V gave up 9 bases and J gave up 4 bases; unmatched junction bases: 2. Germline V gene lookup returns CDR1 SGHVT and CDR2 SQSDAQ. This CDR3 is 12 amino acids long. CDR3 loop: CARTGVGNTIYF. The CDR3 region has the DNA TGTGCCAGGACAGGGGTAGGAAACACCATATATTTT.